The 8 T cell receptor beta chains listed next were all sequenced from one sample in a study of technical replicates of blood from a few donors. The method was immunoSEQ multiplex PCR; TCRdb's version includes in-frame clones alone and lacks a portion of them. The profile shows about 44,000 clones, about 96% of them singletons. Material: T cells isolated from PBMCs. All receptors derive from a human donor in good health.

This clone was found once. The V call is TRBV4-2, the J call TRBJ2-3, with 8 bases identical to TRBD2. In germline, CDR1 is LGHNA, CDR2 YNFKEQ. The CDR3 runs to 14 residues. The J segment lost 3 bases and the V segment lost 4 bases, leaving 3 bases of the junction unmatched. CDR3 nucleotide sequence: TGTGCCAGCAGCCCTTTAGCGGGAACAGATACGCAGTATTTT. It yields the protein CASSPLAGTDTQYF.

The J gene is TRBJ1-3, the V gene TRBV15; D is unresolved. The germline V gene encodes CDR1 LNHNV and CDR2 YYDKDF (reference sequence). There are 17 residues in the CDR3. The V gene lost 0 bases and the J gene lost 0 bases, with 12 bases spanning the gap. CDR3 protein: CATSRDFRGFSGNTIYF. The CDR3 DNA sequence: TGTGCCACCAGCAGAGATTTTAGAGGGTTCTCTGGAAACACCATATATTTT.

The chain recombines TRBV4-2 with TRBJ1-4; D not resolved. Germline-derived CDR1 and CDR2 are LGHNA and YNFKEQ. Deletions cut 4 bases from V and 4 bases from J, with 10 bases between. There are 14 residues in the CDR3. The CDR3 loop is CASSRSLINEKLFF. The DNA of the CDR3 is TGTGCCAGCAGCCGGTCGCTAATTAATGAAAAACTGTTTTTT.

The CDR3 nucleotides are TGTGCCAGCACCCGTGGAGGGGAGCAGTACTTC. Residues: CASTRGGEQYF. The chain employs TRBV6-5 and TRBJ2-7, with a weak D call TRBD2 (6 bases). The CDR3 has 11 residues. Germline lookup yields CDR1 MNHEY and CDR2 SVGAGI. Between the trimmed V and J ends, which lost 7 bases and 7 bases, there was a span of 11 bases.

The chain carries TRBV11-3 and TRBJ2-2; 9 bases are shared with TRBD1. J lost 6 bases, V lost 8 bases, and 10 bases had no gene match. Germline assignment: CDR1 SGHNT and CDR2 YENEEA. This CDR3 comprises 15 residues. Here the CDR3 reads CASHRSTGGSGELFF. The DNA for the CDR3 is TGTGCCAGCCATCGGAGCACAGGGGGCTCCGGGGAGCTGTTTTTT.

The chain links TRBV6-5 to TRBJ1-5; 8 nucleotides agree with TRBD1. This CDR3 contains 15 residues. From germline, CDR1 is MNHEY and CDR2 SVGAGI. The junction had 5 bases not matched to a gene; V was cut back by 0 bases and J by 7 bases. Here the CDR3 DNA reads TGTGCCAGCAGTTACTCTTGGACAGGGAGCCAGCCCCAGCATTTT. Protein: CASSYSWTGSQPQHF.

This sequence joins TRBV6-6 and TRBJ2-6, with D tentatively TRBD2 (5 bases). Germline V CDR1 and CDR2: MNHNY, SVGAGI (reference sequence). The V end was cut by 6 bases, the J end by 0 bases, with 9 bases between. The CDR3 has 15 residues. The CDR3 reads CASSLGLSGANVLTF. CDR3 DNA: TGTGCCAGCAGCCTCGGACTCTCTGGGGCCAACGTCCTGACTTTC.

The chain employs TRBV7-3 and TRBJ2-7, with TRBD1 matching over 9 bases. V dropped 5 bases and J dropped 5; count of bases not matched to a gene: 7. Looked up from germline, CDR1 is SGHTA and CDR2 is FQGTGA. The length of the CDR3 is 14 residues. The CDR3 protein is CASSRQGEVNEQYF. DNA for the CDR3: TGTGCCAGCAGCCGACAGGGGGAGGTTAACGAGCAGTACTTC.